This T cell receptor (beta chain) was identified in a study of blood T cell repertoires in COVID-19. On the study more broadly: Researchers got acute and convalescent COVID-19 samples from the United States, Italy and Spain. Sources were T cells, B-cell-depleted T cells, or PBMCs; the material itself was cDNA or gDNA.

The CDR3 has 16 amino acids. Per the germline V gene, CDR1 is SGHNT and CDR2 is YYREEE (reference sequence). V lost 4 bases, J lost 0 bases, and 7 bases stayed unmatched. The protocol was immunoSEQ multiplex PCR, while the TCRdb copy is restricted to in-frame clones and leaves out a portion. The sample holds fewer than 350,000 clones, roughly 85% seen once. Sequenced: PBMCs or T cells enriched from blood (not recorded which). The TCR sequence derives from a woman aged 25-40 years who had been exposed to COVID-19. The rearrangement joins TRBV5-4 to TRBJ2-5; 9 bases map to TRBD2. CDR3 sequence: CASSPRIAGDQETQYF. For the CDR3, the DNA is TGTGCCAGCAGCCCCAGGATAGCGGGGGACCAAGAGACCCAGTACTTC.